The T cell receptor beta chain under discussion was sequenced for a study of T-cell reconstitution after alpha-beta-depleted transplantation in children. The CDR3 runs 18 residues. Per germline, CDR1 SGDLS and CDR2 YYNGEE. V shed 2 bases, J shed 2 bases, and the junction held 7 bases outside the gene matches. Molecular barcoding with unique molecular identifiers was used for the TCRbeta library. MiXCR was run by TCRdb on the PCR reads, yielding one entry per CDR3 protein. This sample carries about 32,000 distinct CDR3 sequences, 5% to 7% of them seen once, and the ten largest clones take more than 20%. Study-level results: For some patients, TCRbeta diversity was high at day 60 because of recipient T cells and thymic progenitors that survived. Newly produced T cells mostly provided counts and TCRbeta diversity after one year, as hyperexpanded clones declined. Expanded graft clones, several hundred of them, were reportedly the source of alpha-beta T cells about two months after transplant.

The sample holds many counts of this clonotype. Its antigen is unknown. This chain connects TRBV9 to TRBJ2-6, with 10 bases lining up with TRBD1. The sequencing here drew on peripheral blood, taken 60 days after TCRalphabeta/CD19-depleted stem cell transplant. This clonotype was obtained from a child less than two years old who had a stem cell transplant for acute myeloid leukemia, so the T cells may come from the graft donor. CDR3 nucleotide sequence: TGTGCCAGCAGCGTTTGGGGACAGGGGATCGCTGGGGCCAACGTCCTGACTTTC. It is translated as CASSVWGQGIAGANVLTF. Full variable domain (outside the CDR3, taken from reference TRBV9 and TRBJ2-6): DSGVTQTPKHLITATGQRVTLRCSPRSGDLSVYWYQQSLDQGLQFLIQYYNGEERAKGNILERFSAQQFPDLHSELNLSSLELGDSALYFCASSVWGQGIAGANVLTFGAGSRLTVL.